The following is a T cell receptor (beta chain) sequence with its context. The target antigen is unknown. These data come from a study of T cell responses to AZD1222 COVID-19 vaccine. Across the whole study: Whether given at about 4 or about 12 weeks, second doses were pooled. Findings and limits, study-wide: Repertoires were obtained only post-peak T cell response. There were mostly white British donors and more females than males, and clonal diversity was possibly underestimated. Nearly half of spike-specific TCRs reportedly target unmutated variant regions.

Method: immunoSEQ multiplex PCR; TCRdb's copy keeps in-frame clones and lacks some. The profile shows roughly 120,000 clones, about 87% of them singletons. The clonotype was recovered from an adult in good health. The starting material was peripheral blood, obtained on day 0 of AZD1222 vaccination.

CDR3 loop: CASSRTGGREEKLFF. DNA for the CDR3: TGTGCCAGCAGTCGGACAGGGGGCCGGGAGGAAAAACTGTTTTTT. The chain links TRBV2 to TRBJ1-4; 11 nucleotides line up with TRBD1. The CDR3 consists of 15 residues. CDR1 SNHLY and CDR2 FYNNEI come from the germline V gene. With V trimmed by 5 bases and J by 8 bases, 7 bases remained unmatched.